These 16 T cell receptor beta chains share one sample of origin, sequenced in a study of identifying expanded T cells in peripheral blood. Profiling relied on immunoSEQ multiplex PCR, and the TCRdb table lists in-frame clones only, not all of them. Of about 83,000 clones listed, about 89% are singletons. The sequenced material came from blood. The receptors come from a person aged 18 to 75 in good health.

V is TRBV6-6 and J is TRBJ1-1; D might be TRBD1 (6 bases). The CDR3 is 15 residues long. The germline CDR1 and CDR2 sequences are MNHNY and SVGAGI (reference sequence). V lost 2 bases, J lost 2 bases, and 12 bases lay in between. The CDR3 nucleotides are TGTGCCAGCAGTTACCGACGACAGGCTAACACTGAAGCTTTCTTT. Translated, it gives CASSYRRQANTEAFF.

The chain joins TRBV4-3 to TRBJ1-3, with D possibly matching TRBD1 (6 bases). Germline CDR1 and CDR2: LGHNA and YSLEER. The CDR3 covers 17 residues. The V end was cut by 0 bases, the J end by 2 bases, with 14 bases between. This CDR3 reads CASSQDPSGGPGNTIYF. CDR3 nucleotides: TGCGCCAGCAGCCAAGATCCCTCGGGGGGGCCTGGAAACACCATATATTTT.

The chain carries TRBV5-1 and TRBJ2-3; D possibly uses TRBD1 or TRBD2 (5 bases each). V shed 4 bases and J shed 6 bases, with 12 bases lying between them. The germline V gene has CDR1 SGHRS and CDR2 YFSETQ. The CDR3 loop spans 13 amino acids. CDR3 nucleotides: TGCGCCAGCAGCCGTACAGGCGGGGATACGCAGTATTTT. Its protein product is CASSRTGGDTQYF.

The V call is TRBV29-1, the J call TRBJ2-5; 9 bases line up with TRBD1. CDR3 size: 16 residues. Unmatched junction bases numbered 13, after V lost 0 bases and J lost 8 bases. Germline loops: CDR1 SQVTM, CDR2 ANQGSEA. CDR3 in amino acids: CSVEDLRQGVMATQYF. DNA for the CDR3: TGCAGCGTTGAAGATTTACGACAGGGGGTAATGGCCACCCAGTACTTC. Based on the CDR3 plus reference TRBV29-1 and TRBJ2-5, the full variable domain is SAVISQKPSRDICQRGTSLTIQCQVDSQVTMMFWYRQQPGQSLTLIATANQGSEATYESGFVIDKFPISRPNLTFSTLTVSNMSPEDSSIYLCSVEDLRQGVMATQYFGPGTRLLVL.

V gene TRBV11-2 combines with J gene TRBJ2-7; D possibly corresponds to TRBD1 (6 bases). Germline V gene data show CDR1 as SGHAT and CDR2 as FQNNGV. There are 15 residues in the CDR3. Trimming left V 0 bases short and J 4 bases short, with 13 bases between. DNA of the CDR3: TGTGCCAGCAGCTTAGATTTGGGACACGTGTACGAGCAGTACTTC. This sequence encodes CASSLDLGHVYEQYF.

V gene TRBV18 combines with J gene TRBJ2-5; 8 bases are a match to TRBD1. Germline V gene lookup returns CDR1 KGHSH and CDR2 LQKENI. The V gene end was trimmed by 2 bases and the J gene end by 5 bases; junction bases not matched to a gene: 4. The CDR3 runs 14 residues. In nucleotides, the CDR3 is TGTGCCAGCTCACCAGACAGGGGTGCGGAGACCCAGTACTTC. This gives the protein CASSPDRGAETQYF.

The chain couples TRBV5-5 to TRBJ2-7, with D perhaps assigned TRBD1 or TRBD2 (5 bases each). This CDR3 is 14 amino acids long. Trimming removed 1 base at V and 3 bases at J, with 11 bases between. Germline CDR1 and CDR2: SGHKS and YYEKEE (reference sequence). In nucleotides, the CDR3 is TGTGCCAGCAGCTTGAGGGGAGCTGACTACGAGCAGTACTTC. Protein sequence: CASSLRGADYEQYF.

Concerning this clone itself: Other DNA sequences in this specimen translate into the identical CDR3. The chain employs TRBV30 and TRBJ2-3; D might be TRBD1 (5 bases). The CDR3 consists of 13 residues. Trimming stripped 0 bases from V and 1 base from J, with 5 bases between. Germline V lookup: CDR1 GTSNPN, CDR2 SVGIG (reference sequence). The CDR3 loop is CAWSVQGTDTQYF. Here the CDR3 DNA reads TGTGCCTGGAGTGTACAGGGCACAGATACGCAGTATTTT. Full variable domain (missing parts from reference TRBV30 and TRBJ2-3): SQTIHQWPATLVQPVGSPLSLECTVEGTSNPNLYWYRQAAGRGLQLLFYSVGIGQISSEVPQNLSASRPQDRQFILSSKKLLLSDSGFYLCAWSVQGTDTQYFGPGTRLTVL.

This chain uses TRBV5-1 with TRBJ2-1; 7 nucleotides agree with TRBD1. Germline loops: CDR1 SGHRS, CDR2 YFSETQ. V lost 2 bases, J lost 4 bases, and 6 bases stayed unmatched. The CDR3 is 15 amino acids. The CDR3 protein is CASSFKGGQYNEQFF. Written as DNA, the CDR3 is TGCGCCAGCAGCTTCAAAGGGGGCCAATACAATGAGCAGTTCTTC. Drawing the rest from reference TRBV5-1 and TRBJ2-1, the complete variable domain is KAGVTQTPRYLIKTRGQQVTLSCSPISGHRSVSWYQQTPGQGLQFLFEYFSETQRNKGNFPGRFSGRQFSNSRSEMNVSTLELGDSALYLCASSFKGGQYNEQFFGPGTRLTVL.

V is TRBV7-9 and J is TRBJ1-1; D remains ambiguous. The CDR3 is 12 residues long. V lost 5 bases, J lost 7 bases, and 11 bases lay in between. Germline V lookup: CDR1 SEHNR, CDR2 FQNEAQ (reference sequence). The CDR3 loop is CASSRTFDEAFF. CDR3 DNA sequence: TGTGCCAGCAGCCGTACGTTCGATGAAGCTTTCTTT.

This clone was seen a single time. This chain links TRBV5-1 with TRBJ2-5, with D uncertain. Germline V gives CDR1 SGHRS, CDR2 YFSETQ. V gave up 3 bases and J gave up 5 bases, with 17 bases separating them. There are 15 residues in the CDR3. The CDR3 coding sequence is TGCGCCAGCAGCTCTCCCCTACGCTATAGGGAGACCCAGTACTTC. It encodes CASSSPLRYRETQYF.

The V and J genes are TRBV19 and TRBJ1-1; D remains ambiguous. CDR1 is LNHDA, CDR2 SQIVND, per germline (reference sequence). CDR3 length: 12 amino acids. V lost 5 bases, J lost 0 bases, and 4 bases lay in between. CDR3: CASSRLNTEAFF. CDR3 nucleotide sequence: TGTGCCAGTAGTCGACTGAACACTGAAGCTTTCTTT.

The gene calls are TRBV18 and TRBJ2-5; 7 bases fit TRBD1. The last part of the DNA fits TRBJ2-7 better; the J call may be wrong. This CDR3 has 13 amino acids. Per germline, CDR1 KGHSH and CDR2 LQKENI. The CDR3 is CASSPGTAYEQYF. CDR3 coding DNA: TGTGCCAGCTCACCCGGGACAGCCTACGAGCAGTACTTC.

This chain connects TRBV11-2 to TRBJ1-4; D may be TRBD1 (6 bases). Germline values: CDR1 SGHAT, CDR2 FQNNGV. V was trimmed by 8 bases and J by 4 bases, leaving 11 bases between them. The CDR3 is 13 amino acids. CDR3 sequence reads: CASSGVVNEKLFF. CDR3 DNA: TGTGCCAGCTCAGGGGTGGTTAATGAAAAACTGTTTTTT.

The chain recombines TRBV9 with TRBJ1-2; TRBD1 matches at 7 bases. The V and J ends lost 4 bases and 6 bases, in that order; junction bases with no gene match: 12. Germline lookup yields CDR1 SGDLS and CDR2 YYNGEE. The CDR3 extends over 15 amino acids. CDR3 sequence: CASSPDPTGWDGYTF. The CDR3 DNA follows: TGTGCCAGCAGCCCTGATCCGACAGGGTGGGATGGCTACACCTTC.

This clone is termed medium-sized. This chain connects TRBV7-3 to TRBJ2-3; no clear D gene. Germline-derived CDR1 and CDR2 are SGHTA and FQGTGA. This CDR3 is built from 14 residues. Trimming pared 2 bases from V and 2 bases from J, leaving 8 bases between. Written as DNA, the CDR3 is TGTGCCAGCAGCTTACTTCCACTCACAGATACGCAGTATTTT. The encoded protein is CASSLLPLTDTQYF.